These 2 T cell receptor beta chains were sequenced from one sample in a study of T-cell reconstitution after alpha-beta-depleted transplantation in children. TCRbeta library construction was performed incorporating unique molecular identifiers. One entry per CDR3 protein results from TCRdb running MiXCR on the PCR reads. The sample consists of fewer than 700,000 distinct CDR3 sequences, 10% to 15% of them appearing once. This specimen consisted of PBMCs, mostly from graft donor cells, obtained 360 days after TCRalphabeta/CD19-depleted stem cell transplant. The receptors stem from a male patient younger than 18 who had a stem cell transplant for acute myeloid leukemia, so the T cells may come from the graft donor.

The gene calls are TRBV28 and TRBJ1-2; the match to TRBD1 covers 7 bases. The J segment lost 0 bases and the V segment lost 11 bases, leaving 3 bases of the junction unmatched. Germline V gene lookup returns CDR1 MDHEN and CDR2 SYDVKM. CDR3 length equals 12 residues. The CDR3 region has the DNA TGTGCCGGTGGGACAGCTAACTATGGCTACACCTTC. Protein product: CAGGTANYGYTF.

This clonotype has a handful of counts. This rearrangement joins TRBV3-1 to TRBJ2-1; D is undetermined. The V end lost 1 base, the J end lost 8 bases, and 9 bases lay between the germline ends. The CDR3 has 13 amino acids. The germline CDR1 and CDR2 sequences are LGHDT and YNNKEL (reference sequence). DNA for the CDR3: TGTGCCAGCAGCCAAGGAGGCCCCCATGAGCAGTTCTTC. This codes for CASSQGGPHEQFF.